These 19 T cell receptor beta chains were all obtained from the same sample, sequenced in a study of shared clonotypes between healthy human individuals. Assay: immunoSEQ multiplex PCR; the TCRdb copy retains only in-frame clones and omits some. The sample includes 2,500,000 or so clones, over 85% seen only once; the top ten take over 0.12%. What was sequenced was naive CD4+ T cells sorted from blood. The subset is: CD45RA+ positively selected. The source of these receptors is a man younger than 30 in good health.

The genes are TRBV10-2 and TRBJ1-2; D possibly corresponds to TRBD1 (6 bases). V lost 3 bases to trimming and J lost 5 bases, with 16 bases between them. Per the germline V gene, CDR1 is WSHSY and CDR2 is SAAADI. The CDR3 sequence is 15 residues long. The CDR3 DNA reads TGCGCCAGCAGTGACCAGGGGACATTAGGGTATGGCTACACCTTC. Translating gives CASSDQGTLGYGYTF.

The chain uses TRBV28 and TRBJ1-5, with 8 bases lining up with TRBD1. The germline V gene has CDR1 MDHEN and CDR2 SYDVKM. The CDR3 contains 17 residues. Losses at the gene ends were 5 bases for V and 4 bases for J; bases not matched to a gene: 13. This CDR3 reads CASSLQPWTGWNQPQHF. The CDR3 DNA is TGTGCCAGCAGTCTGCAACCCTGGACAGGGTGGAATCAGCCCCAGCATTTT.

This clone was picked up one time. Different DNA sequences within this sample yield the same CDR3. The chain joins TRBV6-6 to TRBJ2-5; the D is unclear. Germline-derived CDR1 and CDR2 are MNHNY and SVGAGI (reference sequence). This CDR3 has 11 amino acids. Trimming cost V 6 bases and J 4 bases, with 6 bases left between them. The CDR3: CASSRGETQYF. CDR3 bases: TGTGCCAGCAGCCGAGGAGAGACCCAGTACTTC.

The chain has TRBV27 and TRBJ2-7, with 7 positions matching TRBD2. CDR3 length: 18 amino acids. The germline V gene encodes CDR1 MNHEY and CDR2 SMNVEV (reference sequence). V was clipped by 3 bases and J by 0 bases; unmatched bases: 14. CDR3 region: CASSFGGGSRRGSYEQYF. The CDR3 DNA sequence: TGTGCCAGCAGTTTTGGGGGGGGAAGTAGGAGAGGCTCCTACGAGCAGTACTTC.

Worth noting for this clone: Other DNA sequences within the sample encode an identical CDR3. The chain combines TRBV18 with TRBJ1-1; D is ambiguous. The CDR3 covers 13 residues. V was cut by 5 bases and J by 1 base, with 8 bases left in between. Germline V CDR1 and CDR2: KGHSH, LQKENI. The CDR3 loop is CASSAQGNTEAFF. CDR3 nucleotides: TGTGCCAGCTCAGCACAAGGGAACACTGAAGCTTTCTTT.

The genes are TRBV10-1 and TRBJ2-7; 10 nucleotides match TRBD1. V was pared by 2 bases and J by 2 bases, with 3 bases of the junction left unmatched. There are 15 residues in the CDR3. Looked up from germline, CDR1 is WNHNN and CDR2 is SYGVQD (reference sequence). Here the CDR3 reads CASSEQGTGAYEQYF. The DNA of the CDR3 is TGCGCCAGCAGTGAGCAAGGGACAGGGGCCTACGAGCAGTACTTC.

The V call is TRBV19, the J call TRBJ1-1; the D gene is possibly TRBD1 (5 bases). The CDR3 covers 14 residues. Deletions cut 10 bases from V and 0 bases from J, with 15 bases between. Germline V CDR1 and CDR2: LNHDA, SQIVND (reference sequence). The CDR3 DNA reads TGTGCCACTCCCGCGGGACCGCTGAACACTGAAGCTTTCTTT. Amino acids: CATPAGPLNTEAFF.

This chain uses TRBV30 with TRBJ1-2; unclear D gene. Germline V lookup: CDR1 GTSNPN, CDR2 SVGIG (reference sequence). With 2 bases removed from V and 1 base from J, the gap between germline ends came to 8 bases. The CDR3 loop spans 13 amino acids. The CDR3: CAWSPGDNYGYTF. The CDR3 coding sequence is TGTGCCTGGAGTCCCGGGGATAACTATGGCTACACCTTC.

V usage is TRBV6-5 and J usage is TRBJ2-3; maybe TRBD2 (6 bases). The germline V gene has CDR1 MNHEY and CDR2 SVGAGI. The CDR3 has 14 residues. Trimming left V 8 bases short and J 1 base short, with 13 bases between. CDR3 sequence: CASGQRVGTDTQYF. CDR3 in DNA: TGTGCCAGCGGCCAGCGGGTGGGCACAGATACGCAGTATTTT.

The chain is built from TRBV2 and TRBJ2-1, with 10 nucleotides matching TRBD2. Germline CDR1 reads SNHLY; CDR2 reads FYNNEI. V shed 2 bases and J 9 bases; nucleotides not matched to a gene: 7. The CDR3 spans 15 residues. The CDR3 DNA sequence: TGTGCCAGCAGTGAAAAGCGGGGGGGCCTAGGTGAGCAGTTCTTC. This gives the protein CASSEKRGGLGEQFF.

This clone was counted a single time. The genes are TRBV2 and TRBJ2-3; 7 bases map to TRBD2. From germline, CDR1 is SNHLY and CDR2 FYNNEI. The CDR3 runs 14 residues. V was pared by 7 bases and J by 4 bases, with 8 bases of the junction left unmatched. The CDR3 loop reads CASKLNGGADTQYF. DNA for the CDR3: TGTGCCAGCAAACTTAATGGGGGGGCAGATACGCAGTATTTT.

This clone was picked up one time. The chain carries TRBV11-2 and TRBJ1-2, with 8 bases matching TRBD1. Germline CDR1 reads SGHAT; CDR2 reads FQNNGV. The CDR3 contains 14 residues. Trimming took 5 bases from V and 6 from J; bases not matched to a gene: 8. CDR3 nucleotides: TGTGCCAGCAGCCAAGACAGGGGCGGAGATGGCTACACCTTC. Amino acid sequence: CASSQDRGGDGYTF.

The chain uses TRBV11-2 and TRBJ1-6, with 7 bases identical to TRBD1. This CDR3 comprises 15 residues. Germline V gene sequence: CDR1 SGHAT, CDR2 FQNNGV. V trimming: 6 bases; J trimming: 7 bases; junction bases outside the gene matches: 9. The CDR3 sequence is CASRRAGTENSPLHF. The DNA for the CDR3 is TGTGCCAGCAGAAGAGCCGGGACAGAAAATTCACCCCTCCACTTT. Full variable domain (remainder filled in from reference TRBV11-2 and TRBJ1-6): EAGVAQSPRYKIIEKRQSVAFWCNPISGHATLYWYQQILGQGPKLLIQFQNNGVVDDSQLPKDRFSAERLKGVDSTLKIQPAKLEDSAVYLCASRRAGTENSPLHFGNGTRLTVT.

The V call is TRBV7-9, the J call TRBJ2-7, with TRBD1 matching over 8 bases. Germline CDR1 SEHNR, CDR2 FQNEAQ (reference sequence). The CDR3 loop spans 15 amino acids. Trimming cost V 4 bases and J 4 bases; bases outside gene matches: 9. The CDR3 reads CASSSIRGHSYEQYF. CDR3 DNA sequence: TGTGCCAGCAGCTCCATCAGGGGGCACTCGTACGAGCAGTACTTC.

The genes are TRBV7-6 and TRBJ1-1; D call uncertain. CDR1 is SGHVS, CDR2 FNYEAQ, per germline. Trimming cost V 6 bases and J 4 bases, with 12 bases left between them. The CDR3 loop spans 13 amino acids. The CDR3, as DNA: TGTGCCAGCAGGACGGTTGGTGGCACTGAAGCTTTCTTT. It codes for CASRTVGGTEAFF. Full variable domain (outside the CDR3, taken from reference TRBV7-6 and TRBJ1-1): GAGVSQSPRYKVTKRGQDVALRCDPISGHVSLYWYRQALGQGPEFLTYFNYEAQQDKSGLPNDRFSAERPEGSISTLTIQRTEQRDSAMYRCASRTVGGTEAFFGQGTRLTVV.

The gene calls are TRBV9 and TRBJ2-3; TRBD2 matches at 9 bases. Germline CDR1 and CDR2: SGDLS and YYNGEE. Unmatched junction bases numbered 14, after V lost 3 bases and J lost 6 bases. The CDR3 length is 17 residues. The CDR3: CASSGCGGAPKKDTQYF. For the CDR3, the DNA is TGTGCCAGCAGCGGATGCGGGGGGGCCCCTAAAAAGGATACGCAGTATTTT. Combining the CDR3 with reference TRBV9 and TRBJ2-3 gives the whole variable domain DSGVTQTPKHLITATGQRVTLRCSPRSGDLSVYWYQQSLDQGLQFLIQYYNGEERAKGNILERFSAQQFPDLHSELNLSSLELGDSALYFCASSGCGGAPKKDTQYFGPGTRLTVL.

The chain employs TRBV5-1 and TRBJ1-2; D is unclear. Germline V gene sequence: CDR1 SGHRS, CDR2 YFSETQ. V lost 0 bases and J 7 bases, leaving 13 bases between the germline ends. The CDR3 covers 14 residues. The CDR3 sequence is CASSLEPTDTGYTF. The DNA for the CDR3 is TGCGCCAGCAGCTTGGAACCGACTGATACTGGCTACACCTTC.

This rearrangement joins TRBV28 to TRBJ1-1; no firm D call. V lost 5 bases and J lost 1, with 8 bases in between. The CDR3 covers 13 residues. The germline gives CDR1 MDHEN, CDR2 SYDVKM. Here the CDR3 DNA reads TGTGCCAGCAGTGTCGCGGGGAACACTGAAGCTTTCTTT. This codes for CASSVAGNTEAFF.

The rearrangement joins TRBV7-9 to TRBJ2-1, with D possibly being TRBD1 or TRBD2 (5 bases each). Trimming took off 1 base at V and 9 bases at J, with 7 bases between the two ends. This CDR3 has 12 residues. Germline CDR1 and CDR2: SEHNR and FQNEAQ (reference sequence). For the CDR3, the DNA is TGTGCCAGCAGCTTAGTGGGGGTTGAGCAGTTCTTC. It specifies CASSLVGVEQFF. Using reference TRBV7-9 and TRBJ2-1 for the parts outside the CDR3, the full variable domain is DTGVSQNPRHKITKRGQNVTFRCDPISEHNRLYWYRQTLGQGPEFLTYFQNEAQLEKSRLLSDRFSAERPKGSFSTLEIQRTEQGDSAMYLCASSLVGVEQFFGPGTRLTVL.